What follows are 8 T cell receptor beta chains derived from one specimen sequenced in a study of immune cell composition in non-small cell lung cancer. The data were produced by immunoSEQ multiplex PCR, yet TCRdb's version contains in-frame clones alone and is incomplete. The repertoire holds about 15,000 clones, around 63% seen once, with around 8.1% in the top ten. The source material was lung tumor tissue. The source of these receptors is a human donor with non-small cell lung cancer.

In nucleotides, the CDR3 is TGTGCCAGTAGTGCGGACACCCAGTATCAGCCCCAGCATTTT. It translates to CASSADTQYQPQHF. The chain couples TRBV19 to TRBJ1-5; D possibly corresponds to TRBD1 (5 bases). V lost 5 bases and J 5 bases, leaving 13 bases between the germline ends. The CDR3 covers 14 residues. The V gene's germline CDR1 is LNHDA and CDR2 SQIVND (reference sequence). Based on the CDR3 plus reference TRBV19 and TRBJ1-5, the full variable domain is DGGITQSPKYLFRKEGQNVTLSCEQNLNHDAMYWYRQDPGQGLRLIYYSQIVNDFQKGDIAEGYSVSREKKESFPLTVTSAQKNPTAFYLCASSADTQYQPQHFGDGTRLSIL.

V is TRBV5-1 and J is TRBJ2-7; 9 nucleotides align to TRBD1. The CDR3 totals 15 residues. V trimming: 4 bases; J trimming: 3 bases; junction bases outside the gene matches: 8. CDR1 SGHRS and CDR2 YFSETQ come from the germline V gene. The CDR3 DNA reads TGCGCCAGCAGCCGATCTGGACAGGGGAACTACGAGCAGTACTTC. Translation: CASSRSGQGNYEQYF.

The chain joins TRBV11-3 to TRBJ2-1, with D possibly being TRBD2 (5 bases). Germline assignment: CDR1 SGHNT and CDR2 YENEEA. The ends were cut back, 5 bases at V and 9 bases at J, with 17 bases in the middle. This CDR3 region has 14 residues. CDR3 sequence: CASSPSSSSPEQFF. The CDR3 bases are TGTGCCAGCAGCCCTAGCTCGAGTTCCCCTGAGCAGTTCTTC.

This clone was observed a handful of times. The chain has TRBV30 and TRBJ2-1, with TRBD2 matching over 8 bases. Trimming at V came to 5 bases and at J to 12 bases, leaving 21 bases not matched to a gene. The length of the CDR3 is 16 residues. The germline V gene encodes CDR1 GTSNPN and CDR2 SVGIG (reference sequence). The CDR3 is CAWALKRGLSTRGQFF. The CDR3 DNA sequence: TGTGCCTGGGCTCTTAAGCGGGGGCTGTCTACGAGGGGGCAGTTCTTC.

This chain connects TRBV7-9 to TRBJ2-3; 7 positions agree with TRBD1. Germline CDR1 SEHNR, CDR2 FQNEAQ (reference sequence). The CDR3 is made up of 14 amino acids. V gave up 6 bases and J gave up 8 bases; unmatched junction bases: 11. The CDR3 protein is CASSGAGGIGTQYF. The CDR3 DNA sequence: TGTGCCAGCAGTGGGGCAGGGGGAATTGGTACGCAGTATTTT.

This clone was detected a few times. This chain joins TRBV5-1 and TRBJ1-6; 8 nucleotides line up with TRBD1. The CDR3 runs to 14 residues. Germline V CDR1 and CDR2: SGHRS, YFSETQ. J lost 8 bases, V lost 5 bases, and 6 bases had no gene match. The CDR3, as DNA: TGCGCCAGCAGAACCGGGACAGGCTATTCACCCCTCCACTTT. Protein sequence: CASRTGTGYSPLHF.

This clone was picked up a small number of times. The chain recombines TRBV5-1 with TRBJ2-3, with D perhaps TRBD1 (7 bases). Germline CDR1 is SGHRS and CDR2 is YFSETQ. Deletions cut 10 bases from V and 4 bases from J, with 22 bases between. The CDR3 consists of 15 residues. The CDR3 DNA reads TGCGCCTCCAGGGGGGCGAGACTGAATGCAGATACGCAGTATTTT. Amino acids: CASRGARLNADTQYF.

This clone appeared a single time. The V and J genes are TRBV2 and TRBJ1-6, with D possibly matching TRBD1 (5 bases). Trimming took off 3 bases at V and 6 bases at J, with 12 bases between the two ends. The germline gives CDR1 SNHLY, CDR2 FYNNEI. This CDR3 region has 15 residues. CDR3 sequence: CASSEVGVGNSPLHF. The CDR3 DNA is TGTGCCAGCAGTGAGGTAGGGGTTGGTAATTCACCCCTCCACTTT.